The 2 T cell receptor beta chains presented below share a single source sample, sequenced in a study of T-cell memory formation after mild COVID-19. Each CDR3 protein is one row after TCRdb ran MiXCR on the 5' RACE reads. The data show around 120,000 distinct CDR3 sequences, 16% seen once. Sequenced material: PBMCs or a T cell subset sorted from them (not recorded which). The source is an adult woman who had mild COVID-19 (a few samples of this study predate the infection). Cell type and time point are not known.

This chain uses TRBV3-1 with TRBJ2-5, with 8 bases lining up with TRBD2. V shed 0 bases and J 2 bases; nucleotides not matched to a gene: 5. CDR3 length: 16 amino acids. Germline V lookup: CDR1 LGHDT, CDR2 YNNKEL (reference sequence). In DNA form, the CDR3 reads TGTGCCAGCAGCCAAGAGACTAGCGCTTATCAAGAGACCCAGTACTTC. Translation gives CASSQETSAYQETQYF.

This clonotype was seen only a few times. This chain uses TRBV6-5 with TRBJ2-2, with 10 bases identical to TRBD1. Germline CDR1 MNHEY, CDR2 SVGAGI. The CDR3 is 16 residues long. Unmatched junction bases numbered 10, after V lost 6 bases and J lost 6 bases. CDR3 residues: CASRPPGQGFPGELFF. CDR3 bases: TGTGCCAGCAGACCCCCGGGACAGGGGTTTCCCGGGGAGCTGTTTTTT.